The 23 T cell receptor beta chains listed next were all sequenced from one sample in a study of T cell repertoires in cytomegalovirus infection. One entry per CDR3 protein results from TCRdb running MiXCR on the reads. This sample has about 600,000 distinct CDR3 sequences; approximately 25% occur once, and the top ten carry roughly 8%. Sequenced material: CD8+ T cells from PBMCs. The receptor set was obtained from a human donor in good health (CMV status not recorded). Some clones in this sample may be carry-over from other donors' samples.

Worth noting for this clonotype: No conserved phenylalanine or tryptophan ends this CDR3, so it is likely a read error. The chain has TRBV6-2 or TRBV6-3 and TRBJ1-6; D ambiguous. The CDR3 contains 15 residues. Germline lookup yields CDR1 MNHEY and CDR2 SVGEGT. V lost 7 bases to trimming and J lost 8 bases, with 18 bases between them. In DNA, the CDR3 is TGTGCCAGCACCATCCTCGAGCTACCGGATTCACCCCTCCACGTT. Amino acid sequence: CASTILELPDSPLHV.

The table lists this clonotype with many counts. In nucleotides, the CDR3 is TGCAGTGCTAGGGTAGGGGACACTGAAGCTTTCTTT. The encoded protein is CSARVGDTEAFF. This rearrangement joins TRBV20-1 to TRBJ1-1; weak D call: TRBD1 (5 bases). V lost 3 bases and J lost 3, with 8 bases in between. The CDR3 length is 12 residues. Per germline, CDR1 DFQATT and CDR2 SNEGSKA (reference sequence).

Concerning this clonotype: This may arise from a read error, as a much more abundant clone is one base away. V is TRBV7-6 and J is TRBJ2-1; D call uncertain. Germline CDR1 reads SGHVS; CDR2 reads FNYEAQ. CDR3 size: 16 residues. CDR3 in amino acids: CASSLGWDSSYNEEFF. The CDR3, as DNA: TGTGCCAGCAGCTTAGGGTGGGATAGCTCCTACAATGAGGAGTTCTTC. The whole variable domain, remainder taken from reference TRBV7-6 and TRBJ2-1, is GAGVSQSPRYKVTKRGQDVALRCDPISGHVSLYWYRQALGQGPEFLTYFNYEAQQDKSGLPNDRFSAERPEGSISTLTIQRTEQRDSAMYRCASSLGWDSSYNEEFFGPGTRLTVL.

The table lists this clonotype with a few counts. The chain combines TRBV7-2 with TRBJ1-1; 8 positions agree with TRBD1. After removal of 1 base from V and 1 base from J, the junction contained 2 bases not matched to a gene. The CDR3 contains 15 residues. CDR1 and CDR2 from the germline V gene are SGHTA and FQGNSA. The CDR3 reads CASSLGDRWNTEAFF. CDR3 sequence (DNA): TGTGCCAGCAGCTTAGGGGACAGGTGGAACACTGAAGCTTTCTTT. The full variable domain, in which reference TRBV7-2 and TRBJ1-1 provide the parts outside the CDR3, is GAGVSQSPSNKVTEKGKDVELRCDPISGHTALYWYRQSLGQGLEFLIYFQGNSAPDKSGLPSDRFSAERTGGSVSTLTIQRTQQEDSAVYLCASSLGDRWNTEAFFGQGTRLTVV.

The chain joins TRBV28 to TRBJ1-2; weak D call: TRBD1 (5 bases). V was clipped by 2 bases and J by 4 bases, with 20 bases between them. CDR1 and CDR2 from the germline V gene are MDHEN and SYDVKM. The CDR3 is 17 amino acids. CDR3 protein: CASSLVAVQGFSYGYTF. The CDR3 DNA follows: TGTGCCAGCAGTTTAGTCGCCGTCCAGGGATTCTCCTATGGCTACACCTTC.

This clonotype was observed at least ten times. The chain links TRBV7-2 to TRBJ1-1; D is undetermined. This CDR3 has 14 residues. V lost 5 bases, J lost 4 bases, and 14 bases lay in between. Germline assignment: CDR1 SGHTA and CDR2 FQGNSA. DNA of the CDR3: TGTGCCAGCAGCACCGACCGAGGCCCCACTGAAGCTTTCTTT. Translating it yields CASSTDRGPTEAFF.

This clonotype occurred a few times. This chain joins TRBV6-2 or TRBV6-3 and TRBJ2-6; D possibly uses TRBD1 or TRBD2 (6 bases each). Germline lookup yields CDR1 MNHEY and CDR2 SVGEGT. The V end was cut by 3 bases, the J end by 0 bases, with 12 bases between. This CDR3 spans 17 amino acids. DNA of the CDR3: TGTGCCAGCAGTTATGGGGGGCCCTACTCTGGGGCCAACGTCCTGACTTTC. It translates to CASSYGGPYSGANVLTF.

The rearrangement uses TRBV7-9 and TRBJ2-2; perhaps TRBD1 as D (6 bases). Trimming took off 3 bases at V and 7 bases at J, with 21 bases between the two ends. The germline V gene has CDR1 SEHNR and CDR2 FQNEAQ (reference sequence). CDR3 size: 17 residues. The CDR3 region is CASSFLILDSSNGELFF. CDR3 DNA: TGTGCCAGCAGCTTTCTAATCCTGGACAGCTCAAACGGGGAGCTGTTTTTT.

Comment on this clonotype: A much bigger clone sits one base away, suggesting this may be a read error. The rearrangement joins TRBV11-2 to TRBJ2-6; D is perhaps TRBD2 (6 bases). The CDR3 covers 15 residues. CDR1 is SGHAT, CDR2 FQNNGV, per germline. The CDR3: CVSSLGYGGSNVLTF. The CDR3 coding sequence is TGTGTCAGCAGCTTAGGATACGGAGGGTCCAACGTCCTGACTTTC.

At least ten counts were recorded for this clonotype. V gene TRBV7-9 combines with J gene TRBJ2-7; 7 bases line up with TRBD1. The CDR3 spans 13 residues. Germline CDR1 is SEHNR and CDR2 is FQNEAQ (reference sequence). V lost 4 bases, J lost 7 bases, and 7 bases stayed unmatched. The CDR3 DNA is TGTGCCAGCAGCTCAGGGGGTTTTGCGGAGCAGTACGTC. Amino acid sequence: CASSSGGFAEQYV.

In its sample, this clonotype was seen once. With a much larger clone just one base away, this may be a read error. This chain uses TRBV12-3 or TRBV12-4 with TRBJ2-3; 11 nucleotides match TRBD2. The CDR3 is 18 amino acids. The CDR3: CASSPQTSGIVSTDMQYF. The DNA of the CDR3 is TGTGCCAGCAGCCCCCAGACTAGCGGGATCGTTAGCACAGATATGCAGTATTTT.

The rearrangement links TRBV29-1 to TRBJ2-3; 10 bases are shared with TRBD2. This CDR3 is built from 12 residues. Per the germline V gene, CDR1 is SQVTM and CDR2 is ANQGSEA. Trimming removed 8 bases from V and 6 bases from J; junction bases left unmatched: 5. The CDR3 nucleotides are TGCAGCAAAAGCGGGGGGGAGGATACGCAGTATTTT. Its protein is CSKSGGEDTQYF.

The chain combines TRBV4-1 with TRBJ2-3; 8 nucleotides match TRBD2. After removal of 2 bases from V and 4 bases from J, the junction contained 14 bases not matched to a gene. CDR1 is MGHRA, CDR2 YSYEKL, per germline. CDR3 length: 18 residues. CDR3 in DNA: TGCGCCAGCAGCCAATTCCCGGGGCGAGCGGGGGAAGCAGATACGCAGTATTTT. Its protein product is CASSQFPGRAGEADTQYF.

Notes on this clonotype: An end of the junction differs from the germline gene, which may be a read error. J is TRBJ2-1 and V is TRBV6-2 or TRBV6-3, with TRBD2 identical over 9 bases. The CDR3 totals 15 residues. Germline values: CDR1 MNHEY, CDR2 SVGEGT. The CDR3 region is CASSYARGGYNDQFF. Written as DNA, the CDR3 is TGTGCCAGCAGTTACGCGCGGGGGGGCTACAATGATCAGTTCTTC.

This rearrangement joins TRBV7-6 to TRBJ2-5, with D unresolved. The germline gives CDR1 SGHVS, CDR2 FNYEAQ. The V gene lost 5 bases and the J gene lost 6 bases, with 10 bases spanning the gap. The CDR3 extends over 12 amino acids. Here the CDR3 reads CASSPGWKTQYF. The CDR3 coding sequence is TGTGCCAGCAGCCCCGGGTGGAAGACCCAGTACTTC.

The chain employs TRBV27 and TRBJ1-3; a possible D gene is TRBD1 (6 bases). The CDR3 length is 14 residues. The germline V gene has CDR1 MNHEY and CDR2 SMNVEV (reference sequence). V gave up 6 bases and J gave up 4 bases, with 13 bases separating them. CDR3 nucleotides: TGTGCCAGCAGCGCAGGGGTTGCAGGAAACACCATATATTTT. Protein product: CASSAGVAGNTIYF.

A few counts support this clonotype. The chain has TRBV6-5 and TRBJ2-7; TRBD1 might be the D (5 bases). The CDR3 has 13 amino acids. Germline V lookup: CDR1 MNHEY, CDR2 SVGAGI. The ends were cut back, 1 base at V and 4 bases at J, with 8 bases in the middle. The CDR3 reads CASSYYPGYEQYV. The CDR3 DNA reads as TGTGCCAGCAGTTACTATCCAGGGTACGAGCAGTACGTC.

The V and J genes are TRBV7-9 and TRBJ2-2; perhaps TRBD1 as D (5 bases). CDR3 length: 14 residues. CDR1 SEHNR and CDR2 FQNEAQ come from the germline V gene (reference sequence). Trimming removed 4 bases from V and 7 bases from J, with 13 bases in between. CDR3 nucleotide sequence: TGTGCCAGCAGCTCGGCTTCAGGGAACGGGGAGCTGTTTTTT. This gives the protein CASSSASGNGELFF.

Many counts were recorded for this clonotype. The chain combines TRBV7-2 with TRBJ1-2; tentative D call: TRBD1 (5 bases). The CDR3 extends over 15 amino acids. Germline CDR1 and CDR2: SGHTA and FQGNSA. The V and J ends lost 3 bases and 4 bases respectively, with 15 bases between them. For the CDR3, the DNA is TGTGCCAGCAGCTTGATTGGGGGAACTGGCTATGGCTACACCTTC. Its translation is CASSLIGGTGYGYTF.

This clonotype was counted once. The junction does not match germline at one end; this may be a read error. The rearrangement links TRBV7-6 to TRBJ2-2; D gene uncertain. The CDR3 sequence is 12 residues long. Germline loops: CDR1 SGHVS, CDR2 FNYEAQ. The CDR3 loop reads CVSNLPTGELFF. In DNA, the CDR3 is TGTGTCAGCAACCTACCCACCGGGGAGCTGTTTTTT.

This sequence joins TRBV29-1 and TRBJ2-1; 7 nucleotides match TRBD1. The V gene's germline CDR1 is SQVTM and CDR2 ANQGSEA. This CDR3 spans 14 amino acids. With V trimmed by 7 bases and J by 4 bases, 10 bases remained unmatched. The CDR3, as DNA: TGCAGCGGCGGTGGGGGACAGTCTTACAATGAGCAGTTCTTC. It is translated as CSGGGGQSYNEQFF.

This clonotype was observed at least ten times. The chain is built from TRBV6-1 and TRBJ2-3; no firm D call. From germline, CDR1 is MNHNS and CDR2 SASEGT. The CDR3 is 13 residues long. The V gene lost 5 bases and the J gene lost 2 bases, with 8 bases spanning the gap. The CDR3 sequence: CASSYSITDTQYF. The CDR3 DNA reads as TGTGCCAGCAGTTATTCAATCACAGATACGCAGTATTTT.

V is TRBV15 and J is TRBJ2-1; 11 bases match TRBD1. This CDR3 contains 17 residues. CDR1 and CDR2 (germline): LNHNV, YYDKDF (reference sequence). The V and J ends lost 2 bases and 7 bases, in that order; junction bases with no gene match: 10. In nucleotides, the CDR3 is TGTGCCACCAGCAGATCCAAAGGGACAGGGGGGGGGAATGAGCAGTTCTTC. It is translated as CATSRSKGTGGGNEQFF.